This TCR beta chain was profiled in a study of shared clonotypes between healthy human individuals. At the level of the study: CD4 naive and CD4 memory each took three plates per donor, while CD8 naive took two and CD8 memory one.

This CDR3 spans 16 amino acids. Trimming stripped 9 bases from V and 0 bases from J, with 19 bases between. Germline V lookup: CDR1 SEHNR, CDR2 FQNEAQ (reference sequence). Assay: immunoSEQ multiplex PCR; the TCRdb copy retains only in-frame clones and omits some. Among a few million clones listed, 92% were seen once. V usage is TRBV7-9 and J usage is TRBJ2-3; D is perhaps TRBD1 or TRBD2 (5 bases each). The sequenced sample consisted of naive CD4+ T cells from PBMCs. Subset reported: CD45RA+ positively selected. This sequence was found in a man younger than 35 in good health. Some clones in this sample may be carry-over from other donors' samples. The CDR3: CARLTWGLDSTDTQYF. The CDR3 DNA is TGTGCCAGACTCACTTGGGGGTTAGACAGCACAGATACGCAGTATTTT.